This T cell receptor (beta chain) was sequenced in a study of tumor and adjacent non-tumor tissue in lung cancer. The template was RNA from unsorted bulk tissue. Distant lung tissue was collected more than 3 cm away from the tumor edge. The library came from three nested PCR rounds adapted from ARM-PCR protocols. TCRdb re-analysed the multiplex PCR reads in MiXCR, keeping a single row per CDR3 protein. Of some 80,000 distinct CDR3 sequences in the sample, more than 65% were seen once. Germline V gene lookup returns CDR1 SEHNR and CDR2 FQNEAQ (reference sequence). This CDR3 spans 14 amino acids. As for this clonotype: At one boundary the junction diverges from the germline segment, which might be a read error.

This chain connects TRBV7-9 to TRBJ1-1; the D gene is possibly TRBD1 (6 bases). This receptor was identified in a woman in her 50s with non-small cell lung cancer. The sequencing input was distant non-tumor lung tissue. The CDR3 DNA is TGTGCCAGCTGCTTAGGTGGGGGCGGCACTGAAGCTTTCTTT. The encoded protein is CASCLGGGGTEAFF.